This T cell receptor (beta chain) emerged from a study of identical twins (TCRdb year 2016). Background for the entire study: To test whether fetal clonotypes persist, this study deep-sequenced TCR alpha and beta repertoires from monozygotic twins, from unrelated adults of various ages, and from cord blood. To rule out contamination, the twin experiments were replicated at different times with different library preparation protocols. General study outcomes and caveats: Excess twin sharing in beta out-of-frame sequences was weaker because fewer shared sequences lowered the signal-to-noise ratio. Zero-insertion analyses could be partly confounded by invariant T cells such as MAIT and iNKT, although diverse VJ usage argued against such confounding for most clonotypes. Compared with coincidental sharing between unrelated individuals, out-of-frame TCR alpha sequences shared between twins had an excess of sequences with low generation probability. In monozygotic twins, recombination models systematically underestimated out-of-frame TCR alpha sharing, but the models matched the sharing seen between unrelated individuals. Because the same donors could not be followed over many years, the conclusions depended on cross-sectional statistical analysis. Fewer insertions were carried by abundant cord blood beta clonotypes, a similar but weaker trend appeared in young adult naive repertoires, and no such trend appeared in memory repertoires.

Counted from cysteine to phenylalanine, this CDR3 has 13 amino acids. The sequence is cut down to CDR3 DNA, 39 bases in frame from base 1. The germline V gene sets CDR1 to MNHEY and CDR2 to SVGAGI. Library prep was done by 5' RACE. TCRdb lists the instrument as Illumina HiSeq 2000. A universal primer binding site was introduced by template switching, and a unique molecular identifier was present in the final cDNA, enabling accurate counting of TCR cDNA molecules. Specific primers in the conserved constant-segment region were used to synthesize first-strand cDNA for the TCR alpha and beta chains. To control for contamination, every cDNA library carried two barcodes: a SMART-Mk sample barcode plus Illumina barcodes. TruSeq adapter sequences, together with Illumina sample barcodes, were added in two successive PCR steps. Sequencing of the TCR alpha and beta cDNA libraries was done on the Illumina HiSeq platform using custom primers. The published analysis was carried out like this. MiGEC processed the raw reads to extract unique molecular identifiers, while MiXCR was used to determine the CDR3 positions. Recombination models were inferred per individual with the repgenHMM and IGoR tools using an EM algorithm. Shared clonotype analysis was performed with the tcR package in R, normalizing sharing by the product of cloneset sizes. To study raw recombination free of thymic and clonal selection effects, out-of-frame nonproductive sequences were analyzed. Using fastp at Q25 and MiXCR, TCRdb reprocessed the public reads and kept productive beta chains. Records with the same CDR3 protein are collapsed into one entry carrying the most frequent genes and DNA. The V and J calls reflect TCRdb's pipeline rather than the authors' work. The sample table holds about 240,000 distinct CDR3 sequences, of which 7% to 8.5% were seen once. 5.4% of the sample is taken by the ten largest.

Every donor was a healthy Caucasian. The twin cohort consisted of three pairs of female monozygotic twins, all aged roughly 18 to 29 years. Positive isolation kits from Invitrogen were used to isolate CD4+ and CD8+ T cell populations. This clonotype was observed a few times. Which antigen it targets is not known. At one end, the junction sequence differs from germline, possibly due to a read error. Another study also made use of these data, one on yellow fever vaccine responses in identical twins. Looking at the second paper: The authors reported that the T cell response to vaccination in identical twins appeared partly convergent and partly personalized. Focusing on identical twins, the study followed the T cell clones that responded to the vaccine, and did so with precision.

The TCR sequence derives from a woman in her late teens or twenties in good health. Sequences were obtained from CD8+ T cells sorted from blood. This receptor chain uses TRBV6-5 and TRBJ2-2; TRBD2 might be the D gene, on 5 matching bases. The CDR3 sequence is CASSYSGNGELFF. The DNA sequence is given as TGTGCCAGCAGCTACTCCGGGAACGGGGAGCTGTTTTTT.